This is a list of T cell receptor beta chains from one sample in a study of T cells in localized non-small cell lung cancer. Sequenced by immunoSEQ multiplex PCR; TCRdb stores in-frame clones only, minus some. Here the sample spans some 56,000 clones, roughly 89% being singletons. This specimen consisted of peripheral blood, obtained before any cancer treatment. Every receptor here comes from a woman between 40 and 69 years old with stage I lung adenocarcinoma. Both conserved end residues are part of each CDR3. D genes are given only for firm matches. Expanded clones get a size class; other rows say once, few or many, or leave the size out.

j_call d_call clone_size v_call cdr3_nt cdr3_aa
TRBJ1-1 - - TRBV7-2 TGTGCCAGCAGCCCCAACTTCCTGAACACTGAAGCTTTCTTT CASSPNFLNTEAFF
TRBJ1-2 - - TRBV2 TGTGCCAGCAGTGAGACCGGGACCTATGGCTACACCTTC CASSETGTYGYTF
TRBJ2-7 TRBD1 - TRBV6-6 TGTGCCAGCAGTGCAGGGGGTTACGAGCAGTACTTC CASSAGGYEQYF
TRBJ1-1 TRBD1 - TRBV7-9 TGTGCCAGCAGCTTAGCGCCAGGGGGGTACACTGAAGCTTTCTTT CASSLAPGGYTEAFF
TRBJ2-2 - - TRBV4-3 TGCGCCAGCAGCCAAGCCACCCACCTTAACACCGGGGAGCTGTTTTTT CASSQATHLNTGELFF
TRBJ1-1 - - TRBV6-1 TGTGCCAGCAGTGTTACTCCGGGGAACACTGAAGCTTTCTTT CASSVTPGNTEAFF
TRBJ1-3 TRBD1 - TRBV30 TGTGCCTGGAGTCTTCTTCAGGGGGCAGGGTCTGGAAACACCATATATTTT CAWSLLQGAGSGNTIYF
TRBJ2-2 TRBD1 - TRBV7-9 TGTGCCAGCAGCGACAGGGTGGGGACCGGGGAGCTGTTTTTT CASSDRVGTGELFF
TRBJ2-5 TRBD2 - TRBV10-3 TGTGCCATCAGTGACCTCTTGGTGGGGGGGAAGACCCAGTACTTC CAISDLLVGGKTQYF
TRBJ2-3 - once TRBV18 TGTGCCAGCTCCCTGCAGGATACGCAGTATTTT CASSLQDTQYF
TRBJ1-4 TRBD1 - TRBV9 TGTGCCAGCAGCGTAGGACAGGGGGCGACTAATGAAAAACTGTTTTTT CASSVGQGATNEKLFF
TRBJ1-4 TRBD1 - TRBV19 TGTGCCAGTAGTATAGTCGGCAGGGGGCTAGCAACTAATGAAAAACTGTTTTTT CASSIVGRGLATNEKLFF
TRBJ2-3 - - TRBV7-3 TGTGCCAGCAGCTTTACAGGGAACACAGATACGCAGTATTTT CASSFTGNTDTQYF
TRBJ1-1 - - TRBV6-1 TGTGCCAGCCGGAGGACGGTGTCCTCGAACACTGAAGCTTTCTTT CASRRTVSSNTEAFF
TRBJ2-1 - - TRBV6-5 TGTGCCAGCAGTTCTCCCTGGGAGGGGGATGAGCAGTTCTTC CASSSPWEGDEQFF
TRBJ2-1 - - TRBV28 TGTGCCAGCAGTGAAGACTACAATGAGCAGTTCTTC CASSEDYNEQFF
TRBJ2-7 - - TRBV6-6 TGTGCCATCTGGAGTGCTGAAGGAACCTACGAGCAGTACTTC CAIWSAEGTYEQYF
TRBJ2-7 - - TRBV6-5 TGTGCCAGCAGGTCCCGGCGGGGACCCTACGAGCAGTACTTC CASRSRRGPYEQYF
TRBJ1-5 - once TRBV5-1 TGCGCCAGCAGCTTGGCAGGGAGCAATCAGCCCCAGCATTTT CASSLAGSNQPQHF
TRBJ2-1 - - TRBV5-1 TGCGCCAGCAGCTTGGATGGGGGGCTCGTCGATGAGCAGTTCTTC CASSLDGGLVDEQFF
TRBJ2-6 - - TRBV30 TGTGCCTGGAGTCGGCCAGGATCCCTCTCTGGGGCCAACGTCCTGACTTTC CAWSRPGSLSGANVLTF
TRBJ2-7 TRBD1 - TRBV6-1 TGTGCCAGCGTCCGAGGGAAGGGGGCGAGCGAGCAGTACTTC CASVRGKGASEQYF
TRBJ2-5 - - TRBV5-4 TGTGCCAGCAGCTTGGAACTTTTGCAAGAGACCCAGTACTTC CASSLELLQETQYF
TRBJ2-2 - - TRBV6-6 TGTGCCAGCAGTTTCCTATACACCGGGGAGCTGTTTTTT CASSFLYTGELFF
TRBJ2-7 - - TRBV5-1 TGCGCCAGCAGCTTGGTGGTGTCCGATAGTAGTGAGCAGTACTTC CASSLVVSDSSEQYF
TRBJ1-2 - - TRBV6-1 TGTGCCAGCAGTGTAGGTTGGGTCACCTTC CASSVGWVTF
TRBJ1-1 TRBD1 once TRBV28 TGTGCCAGCAGTTTACGGGGACAGCTCTTTGAATCTTTCTTT CASSLRGQLFESFF
TRBJ2-7 TRBD1 - TRBV29-1 TGCAGCGTAGCCGGGACAGGGGACATGAGCTCCTACGAGCAGTACTTC CSVAGTGDMSSYEQYF
TRBJ2-5 TRBD1 once TRBV4-1 TGCGCCAGCAGCCAAGGAGAGGGGGACAGGGGTTGGAGGGAGACCCAGTACTTC CASSQGEGDRGWRETQYF
TRBJ2-1 - - TRBV11-1 TGTGCCAGCAGCCCACAGGGAGATGAGCAGTTCTTC CASSPQGDEQFF
TRBJ2-4 TRBD1 - TRBV19 TGTGCCAGTAGTGCGACAGGGTTGGGGGCCAAAAACATTCAGTACTTC CASSATGLGAKNIQYF
TRBJ1-1 - - TRBV11-2 TGTGCCAGCAGCCCTGGGGGGGCTGGTGCTTTCTTT CASSPGGAGAFF
TRBJ2-1 - - TRBV9 TGTGCCAGCAGACCTACCTCAGGCGGCGGTGAGCAGTTCTTC CASRPTSGGGEQFF
TRBJ2-2 - - TRBV11-3 TGTGCCAGCAGCTCGTTGAATTTAAGAGGGGAGCTGTTTTTT CASSSLNLRGELFF
TRBJ2-5 - - TRBV6-6 TGTGCCAGCAGTCCCCTGGACGGGCGGGAGACCCAGTACTTC CASSPLDGRETQYF
TRBJ2-3 - once TRBV28 TGTGCCAGCAGTCCGCCAACAGATACGCAGTATTTT CASSPPTDTQYF
TRBJ2-7 TRBD1 - TRBV5-1 TGCGCCAGCAGCTTAGACAGGGGCTACGAGCAGTACTTC CASSLDRGYEQYF
TRBJ2-7 - - TRBV4-2 TGTGCCAGCAGCCAAGAAAGGTACCTCTACGAGCAGTACTTC CASSQERYLYEQYF
TRBJ1-2 - - TRBV30 TGTGCCTGGAGTCCTACCCCCGGGGGCTATGGCTACACCTTC CAWSPTPGGYGYTF
TRBJ1-2 TRBD1 few TRBV5-1 TGCGCCAGCAGCTCAGGGGGCTATGGCTACACCTTC CASSSGGYGYTF
TRBJ2-3 - - TRBV6-5 TGTGCCAGCAGTTACGTGGGGGGGCTGGGAGATACGCAGTATTTT CASSYVGGLGDTQYF
TRBJ1-5 - - TRBV5-5 TGTGCCAGCAGCCCGACACCTTATAGCAATCAGCCCCAGCATTTT CASSPTPYSNQPQHF
TRBJ2-7 - once TRBV11-1 TGTGCCAGCAGCTTACCGCCCGGAAACGAGCAGTACTTC CASSLPPGNEQYF